The next 4 T cell receptor beta chains were all read from a single sample in a study of blood T cells in healthy people across ages. A second PCR, run for about 6 to 11 cycles, used a sample-barcoded 5' primer plus a J-beta primer mix. TCRdb re-derived calls from the 5' RACE reads in MiXCR, one entry per CDR3 protein. The table records hundreds of thousands of distinct CDR3 sequences, 45% to 65% of them present only once. Source material: blood. These receptors were taken from a man between 60 and 75 years old in good health.

V usage is TRBV24-1 and J usage is TRBJ2-1, with TRBD1 matching over 8 bases. Trimming at V came to 3 bases and at J to 2 bases, leaving 8 bases not matched to a gene. Germline CDR1 and CDR2: KGHDR and SFDVKD. There are 17 residues in the CDR3. The DNA of the CDR3 is TGTGCCACCAGTGATCGGACCCGGACAGGGCCCTACAATGAGCAGTTCTTC. This sequence encodes CATSDRTRTGPYNEQFF.

The chain couples TRBV27 to TRBJ2-1; no clear D gene. V dropped 0 bases and J dropped 4 bases, with 10 bases sitting between them. Germline CDR1 MNHEY, CDR2 SMNVEV (reference sequence). The CDR3 has 15 residues. This chain's CDR3 is CASSLSSPRYNEQFF. As DNA, the CDR3 is TGTGCCAGCAGTTTATCGAGCCCTCGATACAATGAGCAGTTCTTC.

This sequence joins TRBV10-3 and TRBJ1-1; 9 nucleotides line up with TRBD1. V was pared by 8 bases and J by 5 bases, with 6 bases of the junction left unmatched. The germline gives CDR1 ENHRY, CDR2 SYGVKD. The CDR3 has 13 residues. The CDR3 spells CAILGQGFTEAFF. CDR3 nucleotides: TGTGCCATCCTTGGACAGGGGTTTACTGAAGCTTTCTTT.

The chain employs TRBV18 and TRBJ2-7, with 7 nucleotides matching TRBD1. CDR1 and CDR2 (germline): KGHSH, LQKENI. V dropped 4 bases and J dropped 8; count of bases not matched to a gene: 5. The CDR3 runs 12 residues. For the CDR3, the DNA is TGTGCCAGCTCACGCGACAGGGATAAGCAGTACTTC. It translates to CASSRDRDKQYF.